This is a list of T cell receptor beta chains from one sample in a study of spatial heterogeneity in lung cancer. A single record per CDR3 protein comes from TCRdb applying MiXCR to the 5' RACE reads. This table has about 100,000 distinct CDR3 sequences, approximately 4% appearing once. The input for sequencing was lung tumor tissue, taken at surgery. The receptors originated from a male donor with early-stage non-small cell lung cancer. Each CDR3 is given with its conserved first and last residue. Clone size is stated in some rows and not others, as once, few, many or a class when expanded.

J,size,length,V,CDR3
TRBJ2-2,-,15,TRBV12-3/TRBV12-4,CASSTGQGNTGELFF
TRBJ2-7,many,12,TRBV5-1,CASSTDGYEQYF
TRBJ1-2,few,14,TRBV4-2,CASSPGPTVGGYTF
TRBJ2-1,many,14,TRBV2,CASSDTSGSNEQFF
TRBJ2-1,many,14,TRBV30,CAWNLAVSYNEQFF
TRBJ2-1,many,8,TRBV30,CAAGEQFF
TRBJ1-3,many,13,TRBV3-1,CASQQGGGNTIYF
TRBJ2-3,many,17,TRBV2,CASSEGMGLRLADTQYF
TRBJ1-2,many,14,TRBV4-1,CASSQVGTGDGYTF
TRBJ2-2,many,13,TRBV7-2,CASSLERTGELFF
TRBJ1-2,many,14,TRBV4-1,CASSQDTDGYGYTF
TRBJ1-2,many,12,TRBV6-2/TRBV6-3,CASSLANYGYTF
TRBJ1-1,many,14,TRBV3-1,CASSQESGIGEAFF
TRBJ2-1,many,12,TRBV29-1,CSVDRGYNEQFF
TRBJ2-1,many,17,TRBV20-1,CSARDFGLAGLRNEQFF
TRBJ2-7,many,16,TRBV11-1,CASQAGASVDHYEQYF
TRBJ1-4,few,14,TRBV28,CASSSHLTNEKLFF
TRBJ2-7,many,17,TRBV10-3,CAISEWRGLSGIYEQYF
TRBJ2-2,many,14,TRBV28,CASSLTGVTGELFF
TRBJ2-5,-,14,TRBV11-2,CASSPDWSQETQYF
TRBJ2-3,many,11,TRBV20-1,CSAGPQHTQYF
TRBJ2-1,many,16,TRBV7-9,CASSTPLGDHYNEQFF
TRBJ2-7,many,16,TRBV5-1,CASSPFPRGRVGEQYF
TRBJ2-4,many,11,TRBV4-2,CASSQANIQYF
TRBJ2-2,many,15,TRBV30,CAWSRTGRNTGELFF
TRBJ2-7,many,15,TRBV27,CASRIAGVDGDEQYF
TRBJ1-2,many,13,TRBV5-1,CASSLAGFNGYTF
TRBJ2-3,many,15,TRBV7-8,CASSLAPGRPDTQYF
TRBJ2-5,-,14,TRBV5-5,CTSSPRTGQETQYF
TRBJ2-1,many,15,TRBV3-1,CASSPGTSGGEEQFF
TRBJ2-3,many,16,TRBV28,CASRGLSSGRTDTQYF
TRBJ1-1,few,11,TRBV29-1,CSVDDNTEAFF
TRBJ2-7,medium-sized,14,TRBV12-3/TRBV12-4,CASSFLPEVNEQYF
TRBJ2-5,many,14,TRBV7-2,CASSLALGGKTQYF
TRBJ2-3,many,14,TRBV5-1,CASSLAQPTDTQYF
TRBJ1-1,many,13,TRBV5-1,CASSWRENTEAFF
TRBJ2-3,few,12,TRBV20-1,CSTTSGAYTQYF